The T cell receptor beta chain described here comes from a study of T cell repertoires in ileal Crohn's disease (dated by TCRdb to between 2019 and 2020). Regarding the research as a whole: At the time of surgery, roughly a third of patients were active smokers, and the median duration of disease was roughly eight years. Every patient underwent surgery because of a complication, which was stricturing disease in approximately 60% and penetrating disease in around 39%. About half of the patients received postoperative therapy: over nine received thiopurines and some 20 received anti-TNF agents. The M6 samples were biopsies of the neoterminal ileum collected during postoperative colonoscopy. TCR repertoire analysis was performed in around 57 Crohn's disease patients drawn from a prospective multicentre cohort. The study was conducted in parallel with a multicentre cohort built to find predictors of early endoscopic recurrence after ileocolonic resection. Endoscopic postoperative recurrence was defined by a Rutgeerts score above i0. A total of roughly 150 mucosal samples from around 60 patients were sequenced, collected from several sites on the surgical specimen as well as at postoperative endoscopy.

The germline ends are 11 bases apart after V is trimmed by 4 bases and J by 1 base. The CDR3, from cysteine to phenylalanine, totals 14 residues. Just the 42-base CDR3 DNA is kept, in frame starting at base 1. The germline V gene supplies CDR1 SGHRS and CDR2 YFSETQ. Read against the paper, the sample's time point label means: neoterminal ileum biopsy at postoperative endoscopy, about 6 months after surgery. To be eligible, patients had to be adults with ileal or ileocolonic Crohn's disease and an indication for ileocolonic resection. Before DNA extraction, whole ileal mucosal biopsies were kept frozen at -80 degrees C. Genomic DNA was extracted from frozen whole biopsies with a TRizol-based method and quantified on a NanoDrop 2000 spectrophotometer. Comments on this clone: It lacks a known antigen. No quality values exist for individual bases; no much larger clone is one base distant.

Roughly 540 nanograms of biopsy DNA per sample were submitted for commercial TCRB immunosequencing. Adaptive Biotechnology amplified the CDR3 regions from genomic DNA with a two-step multiplex PCR designed to control amplification bias. Primers for every V and J gene segment were used in the first PCR, and barcodes and Illumina adapters were added in the second PCR. CDR3 libraries were sequenced using an Illumina instrument. Regarding the original processing steps: The analysis drew on both the pipelines supplied by the vendor and custom analysis of the raw data in R/Bioconductor running R version 3.3.0. Clonality, which ranges from 0 to 1, was calculated as the inverse of the normalised Shannon entropy across all productive clones. High-frequency clones were defined as the share of the repertoire taken up by the top 100 clones, keeping only clones that passed a 95% confidence test. The Simpson index measured repertoire diversity, and the Morisita-Horn index measured overlap between samples. TCRdb holds this immuneACCESS table with in-frame rearrangements only. Some clones are missing; in checked studies, unresolved V genes explain under half, and the rest has no known cause. That table is the source of V, J and clone size, and D and trimming were worked out from the DNA. The sample includes over 3,000 clones, with about 70% observed a single time. The top ten constitute roughly 24% of the sample.

Results the study describes overall, beyond this receptor: Postoperative endoscopy timing varied within the first year after surgery, with a median delay of around 6.8 months. Endoscopic recurrence was found to be associated with higher high-frequency clone percentages at surgery, and recurrence was observed in all patients with clonality above 26.8% (18/57). Compared with CD4 T cells, sorted CD8 T cells held more high-frequency clones, which suggests that the mucosal expansions were mostly CD8. Patients who were active smokers at surgery had a significantly higher proportion of clonal expansions than non-smokers (roughly 24% vs 19%, p=0.02). Only a subgroup of patients, of unstated size, had their mucosal CD4 and CD8 T cells sorted and sequenced.

The chain is made from TRBV5-1 and TRBJ1-1, with no confident D gene call. The receptor comes from an adult with Crohn's disease. The specimen sequenced was ileal tissue. CDR3 reads: CASSPREGNTEAFF. The sequence in DNA is TGCGCCAGCAGCCCACGGGAAGGGAACACTGAAGCTTTCTTT.